This entry describes one TCR beta chain. Deletions cut 6 bases from V and 7 bases from J, with 9 bases between. CDR3 length equals 11 residues. Germline assignment: CDR1 KGHDR and CDR2 SFDVKD. These data are taken from a study of blood T cell repertoires in COVID-19. Across the whole study: The United States, Italy and Spain supplied acute and convalescent COVID-19 samples. T cells, B-cell-depleted T cells, or PBMCs provided the cDNA or gDNA that served as material.

Some clones are missing from TCRdb's copy, which holds only in-frame ones; the method was immunoSEQ multiplex PCR. The data show 400,000 to 450,000 clones, 75% to 90% seen once. Material for sequencing was PBMCs or T cells enriched from blood (not recorded which). This clonotype was obtained from a young man who had recovered from COVID-19. The chain couples TRBV24-1 to TRBJ2-7, with D perhaps matching TRBD2 (6 bases). In DNA, the CDR3 is TGTGCCACCAGTTATGGGGGGGAGCAGTACTTC. It encodes CATSYGGEQYF.